This TCR beta chain was recorded in a study of blood T cell repertoires in COVID-19. Study information: Material from acute and convalescent COVID-19 was sourced from the United States, Italy and Spain.

Per the authors' pipeline: The authors estimated nucleated cell counts from reference gene primer amplification. Generated by immunoSEQ multiplex PCR, the TCRdb table keeps only in-frame clones and is missing some. V, J and clone size are taken as reported in that table, and D and trimming were inferred from the DNA itself. Here the sample spans 100,000 to 150,000 clones, roughly 84% being singletons. The germline V gene encodes CDR1 ENHRY and CDR2 SYGVKD. V was pared by 6 bases and J by 7 bases, with 16 bases between. This CDR3 has 14 amino acids. The clonotype was recovered from a woman older than 75 with acute or convalescent COVID-19. The V and J genes are TRBV10-3 and TRBJ2-1; possible D gene TRBD2, 7 bases. The sequenced sample consisted of peripheral blood. CDR3 in DNA: TGTGCCATCAGAAAAGGGGGGGCCGGAAATGAGCAGTTCTTC. This translates into CAIRKGGAGNEQFF.